These T cell receptor beta chains were read from a single sample in a study of identical twins' blood T cells. In TCRdb, the 5' RACE reads were re-called with MiXCR into one record per CDR3 protein. The sample records 350,000 to 450,000 distinct CDR3 sequences, about 28% being singletons. The sequencing sample was made of PBMCs. Every receptor here comes from a woman between 18 and 55 years old in good health. Both conserved end residues are part of each CDR3. D genes are given only for firm matches. A clone size is listed for some rows: how often the clone was seen (once, few, many), or a class if it is expanded.

size,V,J,D,CDR3
many,TRBV28,TRBJ1-1,-,CASSSNLPVAFF
-,TRBV27,TRBJ1-2,-,CASSLYGGRDGYTF
once,TRBV11-2,TRBJ2-7,-,CASSVDRPHEQYF
-,TRBV2,TRBJ2-3,TRBD2,CASSGPGGTDTQYF
-,TRBV7-2,TRBJ2-1,-,CASSWGRNNEQFF
few,TRBV27,TRBJ1-3,-,CASSLYLFSNTIYF
few,TRBV20-1,TRBJ2-4,-,CSAPDRIQKNIQYF
few,TRBV4-3,TRBJ1-6,-,CASSQENSPLHF
many,TRBV20-1,TRBJ2-1,-,CSAQSLDEQFF
-,TRBV2,TRBJ2-1,TRBD2,CASRIAGPPNEQFF
-,TRBV20-1,TRBJ1-4,-,CGARRRDDEKLFF
-,TRBV2,-,-,CASSEHTHYSNQPQYF
-,TRBV6-6,TRBJ1-1,TRBD1,CASHVLSGGTEAFF
-,TRBV5-1,TRBJ1-3,TRBD1,CASRETGRGNTIYF
few,TRBV21-1,TRBJ2-7,-,CASRTTPAGPYEQYF
many,TRBV20-1,TRBJ2-7,TRBD2,CSAVPGTNDHEQYF
few,TRBV6-6,TRBJ1-5,-,CAGSSARQKNQPQHF
-,TRBV27,TRBJ1-2,-,CASSLSPASSGYTF
-,TRBV6-2/TRBV6-3,TRBJ2-7,-,CASSYEGNRPYEQYF
-,TRBV29-1,TRBJ1-1,-,CSGRSLNTEAFF
few,TRBV13,TRBJ2-3,-,CASSFPSTTDTQYF
-,TRBV6-2/TRBV6-3,TRBJ2-7,-,CASSYWSEGAEQYF
once,TRBV12-3/TRBV12-4,TRBJ1-2,-,CASSLEYRPYYGYTF
few,TRBV24-1,TRBJ2-1,TRBD1,CATSDPGQGGYNEQFF
few,TRBV7-8,TRBJ2-1,-,CASSSRLNEQFF
-,TRBV29-1,TRBJ1-1,TRBD1,CSARTGRAGEAFF
few,TRBV9,TRBJ1-6,TRBD1,CASTQGQSSYNSPLHF
few,TRBV7-9,TRBJ2-7,-,CASSLVAPASEQYF
-,TRBV5-1,TRBJ1-2,-,CASSLTDTGNYGYTF
few,TRBV29-1,TRBJ2-5,-,CSVDTRETQYF
many,TRBV6-5,TRBJ1-5,-,CASSRQPYSNQPQHF
few,TRBV5-6,TRBJ2-2,-,CASSFGGADTGELFF
many,TRBV29-1,TRBJ1-2,TRBD1,CSVVGHRGLYGYTF
-,TRBV20-1,TRBJ1-1,-,CSARRDIIPPEAFF
-,TRBV9,TRBJ2-5,-,CASSVRASIRETQYF
few,TRBV29-1,TRBJ1-2,-,CSVRTGSNYGYTF
few,TRBV9,TRBJ2-1,-,CASSVEAYSYNEQFF
-,TRBV20-1,TRBJ2-2,-,CSAEGASRARELFF
many,TRBV27,TRBJ2-6,-,CASSLRSSGANVLTF
-,TRBV7-9,TRBJ2-7,-,CASSLVFSGDTCEQYF
-,TRBV20-1,TRBJ1-4,-,CSARDRSGATNEKLFF
few,TRBV27,TRBJ1-1,-,CASSLSVSTEAFF
few,TRBV7-2,TRBJ2-1,-,CASSFKTGNGQFF
-,TRBV29-1,TRBJ1-1,-,CSAPQGVRGAFF
few,TRBV6-2/TRBV6-3,TRBJ2-4,-,CASSLENPAGIQYF
-,TRBV6-6,TRBJ1-4,-,CASSYSSGEKLFF
-,TRBV20-1,TRBJ2-4,-,CSASNPASGSKNIQYF
few,TRBV6-1,TRBJ1-4,-,CASSEAVDSNEKLFF
-,TRBV7-2,TRBJ2-7,TRBD2,CASSLVGGSSYEQYF
medium-sized,TRBV5-1,TRBJ1-1,-,CASSLLDTRPMNTEAFF
few,TRBV29-1,TRBJ1-1,-,CSVEDPQGGMAFF
few,TRBV6-2/TRBV6-3,TRBJ2-6,TRBD1,CASRQDRGKSPGANVLTF
-,TRBV20-1,TRBJ1-2,TRBD1,CSAKTGIYGYTF
-,TRBV6-2/TRBV6-3,TRBJ2-3,-,CASYGGPTDTQYF
-,TRBV12-3/TRBV12-4,TRBJ2-7,-,CASSWQASGEQYF
-,TRBV20-1,TRBJ1-5,-,CSARWGVEGNQPQHF
few,TRBV5-5,TRBJ2-1,-,CASSLSHEQFF
many,TRBV29-1,TRBJ1-1,-,CSVTGGGTEAFF
-,TRBV7-2,TRBJ2-3,-,CASSLATVSSTDTQYF